One sample yielded the 24 T cell receptor beta chains listed below, sequenced in a study of T-cell reconstitution after alpha-beta-depleted transplantation in children. Preparing the TCRbeta library involved the use of unique molecular identifiers. TCRdb re-called the PCR reads with MiXCR, one entry per CDR3 protein. Of fewer than 1 million distinct CDR3 sequences in the sample, 16% were seen once. The sequences come from PBMCs, mostly from graft donor cells, collected 360 days after TCRalphabeta/CD19-depleted stem cell transplant. The receptors come from a male patient under 18 who had a stem cell transplant for acute lymphoblastic leukemia, so the T cells may come from the graft donor.

The J gene is TRBJ1-4, the V gene TRBV28; D is ambiguous. The CDR3 consists of 12 residues. V gave up 2 bases and J gave up 14 bases, with 12 bases separating them. Germline loops: CDR1 MDHEN, CDR2 SYDVKM. This chain's CDR3 is CASSLKRFILFF. The CDR3, as DNA: TGTGCCAGCAGTTTAAAAAGGTTTATCCTGTTTTTT.

The chain is built from TRBV9 and TRBJ2-7, with 9 bases fitting TRBD2. The trim removed 5 bases at V and 7 bases at J, leaving 7 bases unmatched. Per germline, CDR1 SGDLS and CDR2 YYNGEE. The CDR3 runs 13 residues. As DNA, the CDR3 is TGTGCCAGCAGTAGCGGGAGCTGGGTGGAGCAGTACTTC. As protein: CASSSGSWVEQYF.

This chain uses TRBV29-1 with TRBJ2-7; TRBD2 matches 8 bases. The germline V gene encodes CDR1 SQVTM and CDR2 ANQGSEA. This CDR3 has 14 amino acids. The V gene end was trimmed by 6 bases and the J gene end by 2 bases; junction bases not matched to a gene: 9. The CDR3, as DNA: TGCAGCGTCGAAAGCGGGAGCATCCCCTACGAGCAGTACTTC. Amino acid sequence: CSVESGSIPYEQYF.

In the case of this clonotype: A much bigger clone sits one base away, suggesting this may be a read error. The chain couples TRBV18 to TRBJ2-4; 9 bases map to TRBD2. The CDR3 extends over 17 amino acids. From germline, CDR1 is KGHSH and CDR2 LQKENI. Germline trimming cut 3 bases from V and 1 base from J; bases unmatched to any gene: 7. The CDR3 loop reads CASSPAGTSNAKNIQYF. CDR3 sequence (DNA): TGTGCCAGCTCACCTGCCGGGACTAGCAATGCCAAAAACATTCAGTACTTC.

In its sample, this clonotype was seen a few times. This chain links TRBV10-3 with TRBJ1-1; 8 bases align to TRBD1. The J segment lost 0 bases and the V segment lost 0 bases, leaving 6 bases of the junction unmatched. This CDR3 has 17 amino acids. Germline loops: CDR1 ENHRY, CDR2 SYGVKD. In nucleotides, the CDR3 is TGTGCCATCAGTGAGTCACCTACGGACAGGGTGAACACTGAAGCTTTCTTT. This sequence encodes CAISESPTDRVNTEAFF.

The chain has TRBV28 and TRBJ2-1; possibly TRBD2 for D (6 bases). The V gene lost 7 bases and the J gene lost 9 bases, with 19 bases spanning the gap. CDR1 MDHEN and CDR2 SYDVKM come from the germline V gene. This CDR3 has 14 amino acids. The CDR3 bases are TGTGCCAGCAACCCTACATCCTTGGGGGGTGAGCAGTTCTTC. Translation gives CASNPTSLGGEQFF.

This clonotype was seen a handful of times. J is TRBJ2-7 and V is TRBV29-1, with D unclear. V lost 4 bases, J lost 0 bases, and 7 bases lay in between. The CDR3 length is 12 residues. Germline CDR1 SQVTM, CDR2 ANQGSEA. CDR3 nucleotides: TGCAGCGTTGTTCTGGTCTCCTACGAGCAGTACTTC. Its protein is CSVVLVSYEQYF.

The rearrangement uses TRBV7-8 and TRBJ2-7; 10 bases agree with TRBD1. The trim removed 3 bases at V and 4 bases at J, leaving 9 bases unmatched. CDR1 and CDR2 (germline): SGHVS, FQNEAQ. The CDR3 length is 16 residues. The CDR3 DNA sequence: TGTGCCAGCAGCTTGGGACGGACAGGGGGTCAGTACGAGCAGTACTTC. Its translation is CASSLGRTGGQYEQYF.

The chain employs TRBV5-4 and TRBJ2-7, with a weak D call TRBD2 (5 bases). The CDR3 totals 18 residues. Germline V gene data show CDR1 as SGHNT and CDR2 as YYREEE (reference sequence). Trimming shortened V by 0 bases and J by 2 bases, and 21 bases separated the two germline ends. The DNA of the CDR3 is TGTGCCAGCAGCTTGGCACGAGGGCCCCTTCTCCTTACCTACGAGCAGTACTTC. Translated, it gives CASSLARGPLLLTYEQYF. The variable domain in full, completed from reference TRBV5-4 and TRBJ2-7, reads ETGVTQSPTHLIKTRGQQVTLRCSSQSGHNTVSWYQQALGQGPQFIFQYYREEENGRGNFPPRFSGLQFPNYSSELNVNALELDDSALYLCASSLARGPLLLTYEQYFGPGTRLTVT.

J is TRBJ2-5 and V is TRBV7-6; TRBD2 agrees at 12 bases. The CDR3 consists of 15 residues. The germline V gene encodes CDR1 SGHVS and CDR2 FNYEAQ. The V segment lost 4 bases and the J segment 3 bases; nucleotides outside the gene matches: 3. CDR3 nucleotides: TGTGCCAGCAGCTCTAGCGGGAGGGTGGAAGAGACCCAGTACTTC. Translation gives CASSSSGRVEETQYF. Based on the CDR3 plus reference TRBV7-6 and TRBJ2-5, the full variable domain is GAGVSQSPRYKVTKRGQDVALRCDPISGHVSLYWYRQALGQGPEFLTYFNYEAQQDKSGLPNDRFSAERPEGSISTLTIQRTEQRDSAMYRCASSSSGRVEETQYFGPGTRLLVL.

CDR3 sequence reads: CASSLKREGNEQFF. In DNA form, the CDR3 reads TGTGCCAGCAGCTTGAAGCGGGAGGGCAATGAGCAGTTCTTC. The chain carries TRBV5-4 and TRBJ2-1; the match to TRBD2 covers 10 bases. From germline, CDR1 is SGHNT and CDR2 YYREEE (reference sequence). Germline trimming cut 1 base from V and 6 bases from J; bases unmatched to any gene: 1. The CDR3 spans 14 residues.

This clonotype showed up just a few times. V and J are TRBV4-1 and TRBJ1-4; TRBD1 matches 8 bases. The trim removed 2 bases at V and 5 bases at J, leaving 7 bases unmatched. Looked up from germline, CDR1 is MGHRA and CDR2 is YSYEKL. This CDR3 has 16 amino acids. The CDR3 spells CASSQIKDRANEKLFF. The CDR3 DNA sequence: TGCGCCAGCAGCCAAATAAAGGACAGGGCGAATGAAAAACTGTTTTTT.

This clonotype was seen a few times. This rearrangement joins TRBV6-1 to TRBJ2-3; 7 bases agree with TRBD2. CDR1 is MNHNS, CDR2 SASEGT, per germline. This CDR3 contains 16 residues. Trimming cost V 2 bases and J 2 bases; bases outside gene matches: 7. The CDR3 region has the DNA TGTGCCAGCAGTGAATGGCGGGAGCCCCACACAGATACGCAGTATTTT. Protein sequence: CASSEWREPHTDTQYF.

The J gene is TRBJ2-1, the V gene TRBV7-6; 14 bases map to TRBD2. The CDR3 extends over 18 amino acids. Trimming at V came to 1 base and at J to 4 bases, leaving 6 bases not matched to a gene. From germline, CDR1 is SGHVS and CDR2 FNYEAQ. Written as DNA, the CDR3 is TGTGCCAGCAGCTTAGAGGGACTAGCGGGAGACCTTTACAATGAGCAGTTCTTC. Translating it yields CASSLEGLAGDLYNEQFF. Based on the CDR3 plus reference TRBV7-6 and TRBJ2-1, the full variable domain is GAGVSQSPRYKVTKRGQDVALRCDPISGHVSLYWYRQALGQGPEFLTYFNYEAQQDKSGLPNDRFSAERPEGSISTLTIQRTEQRDSAMYRCASSLEGLAGDLYNEQFFGPGTRLTVL.

This clonotype was seen only a few times. The chain uses TRBV5-1 and TRBJ2-5; D possibly uses TRBD1 or TRBD2 (6 bases each). Germline V gene data show CDR1 as SGHRS and CDR2 as YFSETQ. The CDR3 totals 16 residues. V lost 3 bases, J lost 1 base, and 16 bases lay in between. Here the CDR3 DNA reads TGCGCCAGCAGCTCCTCGACTAGAGGGGGCCAAGAGACCCAGTACTTC. Its protein product is CASSSSTRGGQETQYF.

This chain connects TRBV10-3 to TRBJ1-1, with 7 bases lining up with TRBD1. V was clipped by 6 bases and J by 4 bases; unmatched bases: 14. The germline CDR1 and CDR2 sequences are ENHRY and SYGVKD. The CDR3 sequence is 16 residues long. The CDR3 DNA is TGTGCCATCAGGGCTCCACAGGGGCGCTCGGGCACTGAAGCTTTCTTT. Amino acids: CAIRAPQGRSGTEAFF.

The V call is TRBV4-1, the J call TRBJ2-1; perhaps D is TRBD1 or TRBD2 (6 bases each). CDR1 and CDR2 (germline): MGHRA, YSYEKL. Trimming removed 0 bases from V and 0 bases from J, with 12 bases in between. The CDR3 consists of 17 residues. The CDR3 region is CASSQERGTLSYNEQFF. DNA of the CDR3: TGCGCCAGCAGCCAAGAACGCGGGACACTCTCCTACAATGAGCAGTTCTTC.

The genes are TRBV5-1 and TRBJ1-1, with no clear D. Germline-derived CDR1 and CDR2 are SGHRS and YFSETQ. The length of the CDR3 is 14 residues. V dropped 4 bases and J dropped 4 bases, with 14 bases sitting between them. CDR3 sequence reads: CASSPVWAGTEAFF. CDR3 in DNA: TGCGCCAGCAGCCCGGTCTGGGCCGGCACTGAAGCTTTCTTT.

This clonotype was seen more than once but under ten times. The chain joins TRBV5-1 to TRBJ2-2; unclear D gene. Trimming pared 7 bases from V and 2 bases from J, leaving 12 bases between. CDR3 length: 14 amino acids. The germline V gene has CDR1 SGHRS and CDR2 YFSETQ. The CDR3 sequence is CASGRGSNTGELFF. In DNA, the CDR3 is TGCGCCAGCGGGCGCGGCAGTAACACCGGGGAGCTGTTTTTT.

This clonotype has just a few counts. V gene TRBV20-1 combines with J gene TRBJ1-5; unclear D gene. The V and J ends lost 3 bases and 3 bases respectively, with 12 bases between them. This CDR3 is 14 amino acids long. Looked up from germline, CDR1 is DFQATT and CDR2 is SNEGSKA (reference sequence). In DNA form, the CDR3 reads TGCAGTGCTAGTGCCCAGAACGACAATCAGCCCCAGCATTTT. Translated, it gives CSASAQNDNQPQHF.

The chain carries TRBV15 and TRBJ1-5; no clear D. This CDR3 is 16 amino acids long. Germline V lookup: CDR1 LNHNV, CDR2 YYDKDF (reference sequence). V lost 0 bases and J 1 base, leaving 10 bases between the germline ends. The CDR3 sequence is CATSRDWAESNQPQHF. The CDR3 region has the DNA TGTGCCACCAGCAGAGATTGGGCGGAAAGCAATCAGCCCCAGCATTTT. The whole variable domain, filled in from reference TRBV15 and TRBJ1-5, reads DAMVIQNPRYQVTQFGKPVTLSCSQTLNHNVMYWYQQKSSQAPKLLFHYYDKDFNNEADTPDNFQSRRPNTSFCFLDIRSPGLGDTAMYLCATSRDWAESNQPQHFGDGTRLSIL.

This clonotype was detected a few times. V and J are TRBV7-9 and TRBJ2-7; TRBD2 agrees at 10 bases. The CDR3 runs to 15 residues. J lost 2 bases, V lost 4 bases, and 5 bases had no gene match. From germline, CDR1 is SEHNR and CDR2 FQNEAQ (reference sequence). This CDR3 is CASSSLTSGAYEQYF. As DNA, the CDR3 is TGTGCCAGCAGCTCCCTTACTAGCGGGGCCTACGAGCAGTACTTC.

This chain uses TRBV6-4 with TRBJ2-1; TRBD1 matches 9 bases. Trimming removed 7 bases from V and 4 bases from J; junction bases left unmatched: 5. The CDR3 spans 14 residues. Germline CDR1 reads MRHNA; CDR2 reads SNTAGT. CDR3: CASTLGTGYNEQFF. The DNA for the CDR3 is TGTGCCAGCACCCTCGGGACAGGGTACAATGAGCAGTTCTTC.

The chain combines TRBV5-1 with TRBJ1-1, with D possibly TRBD1 on 6 matching bases. The CDR3 loop spans 14 amino acids. V dropped 0 bases and J dropped 10 bases, with 16 bases sitting between them. Germline V lookup: CDR1 SGHRS, CDR2 YFSETQ. The CDR3 DNA reads as TGCGCCAGCAGCTTGGGACAGGTGGCCTCGGGAGCTTTCTTT. Encoded protein: CASSLGQVASGAFF.